The 15 T cell receptor beta chains below were found in one sample sequenced in a study of blood T cell repertoires in COVID-19. This table comes from immunoSEQ multiplex PCR, and its TCRdb copy is limited to in-frame clones, with some not included. The data hold around 170,000 clones, with 88% observed a single time. Sequenced sample: peripheral blood. The source of these receptors is a man aged 55 to 70 with acute or convalescent COVID-19.

The V call is TRBV5-1, the J call TRBJ1-2; D is ambiguous. Germline V CDR1 and CDR2: SGHRS, YFSETQ. The V end lost 2 bases, the J end lost 5 bases, and 13 bases lay between the germline ends. The CDR3 consists of 14 residues. CDR3 bases: TGCGCCAGCAGCTTCGATGCCAGACTGTATGGCTACACCTTC. Amino acids: CASSFDARLYGYTF.

This rearrangement joins TRBV14 to TRBJ2-3; TRBD1 agrees at 8 bases. This CDR3 is 19 amino acids long. The germline V gene encodes CDR1 SGHDN and CDR2 FVKESK. With V trimmed by 3 bases and J by 1 base, 15 bases remained unmatched. The CDR3 here is CASSQIGTGNLIGTDTQYF. For the CDR3, the DNA is TGTGCCAGCAGCCAGATCGGGACAGGTAACCTTATTGGCACAGATACGCAGTATTTT.

The rearrangement joins TRBV11-2 to TRBJ2-3; 9 nucleotides align to TRBD1. CDR1 and CDR2 (germline): SGHAT, FQNNGV. CDR3 size: 15 residues. With V trimmed by 3 bases and J by 1 base, 2 bases remained unmatched. This CDR3 is CASSLDRGRTDTQYF. CDR3 nucleotides: TGTGCCAGCAGCTTGGACAGGGGCCGCACAGATACGCAGTATTTT.

The chain is built from TRBV30 and TRBJ1-2; D unclear. V was cut by 1 base and J by 8 bases, with 11 bases left in between. Germline-derived CDR1 and CDR2 are GTSNPN and SVGIG (reference sequence). This CDR3 has 12 residues. The CDR3 DNA reads as TGTGCCTGGAGTGATTATACAGAAGGCTACACCTTC. This gives the protein CAWSDYTEGYTF.

The chain employs TRBV6-2 or TRBV6-3 and TRBJ2-7; TRBD1 matches 7 bases. This CDR3 region has 15 residues. V shed 5 bases, J shed 4 bases, and the junction held 11 bases outside the gene matches. Germline values: CDR1 MNHEY, CDR2 SVGEGT. CDR3 sequence (DNA): TGTGCCAGCAGTGAGACAGGGACGAATCGGTACGAGCAGTACTTC. It yields the protein CASSETGTNRYEQYF.

The chain is built from TRBV6-1 and TRBJ1-3; 8 nucleotides align to TRBD1. The CDR3 length is 15 residues. Trimming at V came to 3 bases and at J to 4 bases, leaving 5 bases not matched to a gene. Germline assignment: CDR1 MNHNS and CDR2 SASEGT. The CDR3 DNA follows: TGTGCCAGCAGTGATTGGACAGGGAGAGGAAACACCATATATTTT. It translates to CASSDWTGRGNTIYF.

V usage is TRBV5-6 and J usage is TRBJ2-5; 8 bases agree with TRBD1. After removal of 0 bases from V and 9 bases from J, the junction contained 7 bases not matched to a gene. The CDR3 spans 14 residues. Germline V gene data show CDR1 as SGHDT and CDR2 as YYEEEE. The CDR3 here is CASSLGTGIEAQYF. CDR3 nucleotide sequence: TGTGCCAGCAGCTTGGGGACAGGGATCGAGGCCCAGTACTTC.

The chain combines TRBV3-1 (or the pseudogene TRBV3-2) with TRBJ1-6; no clear D. Germline lookup yields CDR1 LGHDT and CDR2 YNNKEL (reference sequence). The CDR3 sequence is 13 residues long. V was shortened by 0 bases and J by 9 bases, with 6 bases between the two germline ends. The CDR3 coding sequence is TGTGCCAGCAGCCAAGAGTTGGCTTCACCCCTCCACTTT. Protein sequence: CASSQELASPLHF.

The CDR3 sequence is CASSLVGGQARHNSPLHF. The CDR3 DNA sequence: TGTGCCAGCAGCCTCGTTGGGGGACAGGCCCGCCATAATTCACCCCTCCACTTT. The rearrangement uses TRBV5-4 and TRBJ1-6; 8 nucleotides align to TRBD1. With 4 bases clipped from V and 5 bases from J, the junction kept 14 bases outside the gene matches. CDR1 is SGHNT, CDR2 YYREEE, per germline (reference sequence). The CDR3 covers 18 residues.

The rearrangement joins TRBV9 to TRBJ2-2; perhaps TRBD2 as D (5 bases). The CDR3 consists of 16 residues. CDR1 is SGDLS, CDR2 YYNGEE, per germline. V dropped 3 bases and J dropped 5 bases, with 17 bases sitting between them. The CDR3 DNA reads TGTGCCAGCAGCGGAAAGGGCCGGACGGGAACCGGGGAGCTGTTTTTT. It codes for CASSGKGRTGTGELFF.

The gene calls are TRBV6-5 and TRBJ2-3; the match to TRBD1 covers 9 bases. This CDR3 contains 13 residues. The germline CDR1 and CDR2 sequences are MNHEY and SVGAGI. Trimming cost V 9 bases and J 3 bases; bases outside gene matches: 4. CDR3 region: CASGQGLTDTQYF. For the CDR3, the DNA is TGTGCCAGTGGACAGGGGCTAACAGATACGCAGTATTTT.

V usage is TRBV10-3 and J usage is TRBJ1-3; D possibly corresponds to TRBD1 (5 bases). The V gene's germline CDR1 is ENHRY and CDR2 SYGVKD. This CDR3 has 16 residues. Trimming shortened V by 2 bases and J by 3 bases, and 14 bases separated the two germline ends. CDR3 region: CAISERGGGDGNTIYF. CDR3 bases: TGTGCCATCAGTGAGCGCGGGGGAGGAGATGGAAACACCATATATTTT.

This clone was recorded a few times. This sequence joins TRBV7-8 and TRBJ2-1; TRBD2 agrees at 12 bases. The germline V gene has CDR1 SGHVS and CDR2 FQNEAQ. The ends lost 4 bases at V and 7 bases at J; junction bases unmatched: 11. The CDR3 length is 17 residues. The CDR3 sequence is CASSSRLAGAGGNEQFF. CDR3 nucleotides: TGTGCCAGCAGCTCCCGACTAGCGGGGGCCGGGGGGAATGAGCAGTTCTTC.

The rearrangement links TRBV6-5 to TRBJ1-3; weak D call: TRBD1 (6 bases). From germline, CDR1 is MNHEY and CDR2 SVGAGI. The CDR3 contains 15 residues. The V and J ends lost 2 bases and 7 bases respectively, with 15 bases between them. The CDR3 sequence: CASSYNVYQGNTIYF. The CDR3 DNA reads TGTGCCAGCAGTTACAACGTGTATCAGGGGAACACCATATATTTT.

The chain couples TRBV6-6 to TRBJ1-6; perhaps TRBD1 as D (5 bases). V lost 1 base and J lost 8, with 6 bases in between. Germline loops: CDR1 MNHNY, CDR2 SVGAGI (reference sequence). The CDR3 is 13 residues long. This chain's CDR3 is CASSYLQDSPLHF. CDR3 bases: TGTGCCAGCAGTTACTTACAGGATTCACCCCTCCACTTT.